These 31 T cell receptor beta chains were all obtained from the same sample, sequenced in a study of blood T cell repertoires in COVID-19. Measured with immunoSEQ multiplex PCR; TCRdb has only the in-frame clones, and not every one. This sample has a few hundred thousand clones, with 80% to 90% found just once. Input material: peripheral blood. The receptors derive from a woman between 50 and 59 years old who had recovered from COVID-19.

This clone was seen only a few times. V is TRBV5-1 and J is TRBJ1-1, with D perhaps matching TRBD1 (5 bases). The CDR3 covers 13 residues. Germline V gene data show CDR1 as SGHRS and CDR2 as YFSETQ. Trimming took off 7 bases at V and 3 bases at J, with 13 bases between the two ends. CDR3 in DNA: TGCGCCAGCCGATCAAGGGGTGACACTGAAGCTTTCTTT. Translation gives CASRSRGDTEAFF.

CDR3 sequence (DNA): TGTGCCAGCAGCTCGGGACAGCTCTATCAGCCCCAGCATTTT. This gives the protein CASSSGQLYQPQHF. The V and J genes are TRBV7-2 and TRBJ1-5; 7 nucleotides agree with TRBD1. With 4 bases clipped from V and 5 bases from J, the junction kept 5 bases outside the gene matches. The V gene's germline CDR1 is SGHTA and CDR2 FQGNSA. CDR3 length: 14 amino acids.

This clone was recorded a few times. The genes are TRBV6-2 or TRBV6-3 and TRBJ2-2; 9 bases fit TRBD2. The V gene's germline CDR1 is MNHEY and CDR2 SVGEGT. V lost 5 bases and J lost 6; bases outside the gene matches: 10. The CDR3 is made up of 16 amino acids. The CDR3, as DNA: TGTGCCAGCAGTCGGCGTAGCGGGAGTGAGGCCGGGGAGCTGTTTTTT. It is translated as CASSRRSGSEAGELFF.

The V and J genes are TRBV6-1 and TRBJ1-3, with a possible D match to TRBD1 (6 bases). This CDR3 region has 15 residues. Germline CDR1 MNHNS, CDR2 SASEGT. The V end was cut by 2 bases, the J end by 11 bases, with 19 bases between. Here the CDR3 DNA reads TGTGCCAGCAGTGAATCACCGGGACATATTGCCCCCATATATTTT. It codes for CASSESPGHIAPIYF.

The rearrangement joins TRBV6-2 or TRBV6-3 to TRBJ1-2; 9 nucleotides line up with TRBD1. The CDR3 extends over 13 amino acids. V trimming: 2 bases; J trimming: 8 bases; junction bases outside the gene matches: 3. Germline CDR1 reads MNHEY; CDR2 reads SVGEGT. CDR3 DNA: TGTGCCAGCAGTTACGGGACAGGGAAGGGCTACACCTTC. This encodes CASSYGTGKGYTF.

This sequence joins TRBV6-6 and TRBJ2-3; 9 nucleotides align to TRBD2. J was trimmed by 3 bases and V by 4 bases; bases with no gene match: 2. This CDR3 is built from 14 residues. CDR1 is MNHNY, CDR2 SVGAGI, per germline (reference sequence). DNA of the CDR3: TGTGCCAGCAGTTCGCGGGGGGGGACAGATACGCAGTATTTT. Its translation: CASSSRGGTDTQYF.

The rearrangement uses TRBV6-5 and TRBJ2-1; D possibly corresponds to TRBD2 (5 bases). This CDR3 is 15 amino acids long. Germline V gene sequence: CDR1 MNHEY, CDR2 SVGAGI. V was pared by 6 bases and J by 0 bases, with 12 bases between. The CDR3 spells CASSATRSSYNEQFF. The CDR3 DNA reads as TGTGCCAGCAGCGCCACTAGGAGCTCCTACAATGAGCAGTTCTTC.

V usage is TRBV10-3 and J usage is TRBJ2-3, with 8 bases aligning to TRBD1. V shed 10 bases and J 4 bases; nucleotides not matched to a gene: 13. CDR1 and CDR2 from the germline V gene are ENHRY and SYGVKD. CDR3 length: 15 amino acids. CDR3 in amino acids: CATARTGMGPDTQYF. The CDR3 DNA reads TGTGCCACCGCACGGACAGGGATGGGGCCAGATACGCAGTATTTT.

This sequence joins TRBV7-3 and TRBJ2-1, with 8 bases matching TRBD2. Germline assignment: CDR1 SGHTA and CDR2 FQGTGA. The CDR3 sequence is 15 residues long. Losses at the gene ends were 0 bases for V and 8 bases for J; bases not matched to a gene: 6. As DNA, the CDR3 is TGTGCCAGCAGCTTAACAAGCGGGAGAGGCGATGAGCAGTTCTTC. Its protein is CASSLTSGRGDEQFF. Supplemented by reference TRBV7-3 and TRBJ2-1, the full variable domain reads GAGVSQTPSNKVTEKGKYVELRCDPISGHTALYWYRQSLGQGPEFLIYFQGTGAADDSGLPNDRFFAVRPEGSVSTLKIQRTERGDSAVYLCASSLTSGRGDEQFFGPGTRLTVL.

This clone was found once. The V gene is TRBV4-1, the J gene TRBJ2-7; TRBD2 matches at 9 bases. Germline CDR1 and CDR2: MGHRA and YSYEKL. The CDR3 spans 20 residues. V lost 5 bases, J lost 1 base, and 21 bases stayed unmatched. CDR3 nucleotides: TGCGCCAGCAGCTCTGCTCCCCCCAGCGGGGGGCTGGGGAGATCCTACGAGCAGTACTTC. Amino acids: CASSSAPPSGGLGRSYEQYF.

The rearrangement uses TRBV28 and TRBJ2-7, with D possibly being TRBD1 (6 bases). Germline values: CDR1 MDHEN, CDR2 SYDVKM. V was trimmed by 4 bases and J by 6 bases, leaving 13 bases between them. CDR3 length: 13 amino acids. The CDR3 loop reads CASSYQGTGEQYF. CDR3 bases: TGTGCCAGCAGTTACCAGGGGACCGGCGAGCAGTACTTC.

The chain employs TRBV10-3 and TRBJ2-1; 10 nucleotides agree with TRBD2. The CDR3 sequence is 14 residues long. V dropped 10 bases and J dropped 15; count of bases not matched to a gene: 18. Germline V gene lookup returns CDR1 ENHRY and CDR2 SYGVKD. CDR3: CATLDLASGGEGFF. CDR3 in DNA: TGTGCCACCCTCGATTTAGCTAGCGGGGGAGAGGGGTTCTTC.

Worth noting for this clone: The identical CDR3 is also encoded by other nucleotide sequences in the sample. The chain's CDR3 is CASSYSRGQETQYF. The CDR3 DNA reads as TGTGCCAGCAGTTACTCCCGGGGCCAAGAGACCCAGTACTTC. The rearrangement uses TRBV6-5 and TRBJ2-5, with a tentative D call TRBD2 (5 bases). This CDR3 has 14 residues. CDR1 is MNHEY and CDR2 is SVGAGI in the germline V gene. The ends were cut back, 0 bases at V and 1 base at J, with 6 bases in the middle.

The V and J genes are TRBV18 and TRBJ1-3; the match to TRBD1 covers 7 bases. Germline loops: CDR1 KGHSH, CDR2 LQKENI. The CDR3 extends over 16 amino acids. With V trimmed by 2 bases and J by 4 bases, 8 bases remained unmatched. Here the CDR3 reads CASSPSGGTAGNTIYF. For the CDR3, the DNA is TGTGCCAGCTCACCATCTGGGGGGACAGCAGGAAACACCATATATTTT.

This chain links TRBV19 with TRBJ2-6; 7 positions match TRBD1. Germline V gene lookup returns CDR1 LNHDA and CDR2 SQIVND (reference sequence). This CDR3 region has 20 residues. With 3 bases clipped from V and 2 bases from J, the junction kept 16 bases outside the gene matches. The CDR3: CASSILFTGDFLAGANVLTF. The CDR3 DNA reads TGTGCCAGTAGTATTCTGTTTACAGGGGATTTTCTCGCTGGGGCCAACGTCCTGACTTTC.

The chain recombines TRBV5-1 with TRBJ1-5; D may be TRBD1 (5 bases). V was clipped by 0 bases and J by 3 bases, with 7 bases between them. This CDR3 is built from 14 residues. The germline gives CDR1 SGHRS, CDR2 YFSETQ. In nucleotides, the CDR3 is TGCGCCAGCAGCTTGGGGGACTACAATCAGCCCCAGCATTTT. The encoded protein is CASSLGDYNQPQHF.

The chain couples TRBV30 to TRBJ2-2, with D perhaps matching TRBD2 (5 bases). This CDR3 comprises 11 residues. The V end lost 7 bases, the J end lost 7 bases, and 10 bases lay between the germline ends. Per germline, CDR1 GTSNPN and CDR2 SVGIG (reference sequence). The CDR3 here is CALGLHGELFF. The DNA of the CDR3 is TGTGCCTTAGGACTCCACGGGGAGCTGTTTTTT.

The chain is built from TRBV18 and TRBJ1-1, with D possibly matching TRBD1 (6 bases). There are 15 residues in the CDR3. V lost 3 bases, J lost 2 bases, and 13 bases lay in between. The germline V gene encodes CDR1 KGHSH and CDR2 LQKENI. CDR3 in DNA: TGTGCCAGCTCACCTCCCGGGACAACAAACACTGAAGCTTTCTTT. It codes for CASSPPGTTNTEAFF.

The chain recombines TRBV7-3 with TRBJ2-1; D gene uncertain. Trimming stripped 3 bases from V and 6 bases from J, with 9 bases between. Per germline, CDR1 SGHTA and CDR2 FQGTGA. CDR3 size: 13 residues. Written as DNA, the CDR3 is TGTGCCAGCAGCTTGGGTCGACTCAATGAGCAGTTCTTC. It encodes CASSLGRLNEQFF. Full variable domain (rest looked up from reference TRBV7-3 and TRBJ2-1): GAGVSQTPSNKVTEKGKYVELRCDPISGHTALYWYRQSLGQGPEFLIYFQGTGAADDSGLPNDRFFAVRPEGSVSTLKIQRTERGDSAVYLCASSLGRLNEQFFGPGTRLTVL.

J is TRBJ1-2 and V is TRBV10-2; D might be TRBD1 (5 bases). From germline, CDR1 is WSHSY and CDR2 SAAADI. CDR3 length: 11 residues. Trimming took off 7 bases at V and 8 bases at J, with 11 bases between the two ends. The CDR3 reads CASNSGRGYTF. The CDR3 DNA sequence: TGCGCCAGCAACTCAGGGCGGGGCTACACCTTC.

The chain couples TRBV19 to TRBJ2-1; D is possibly TRBD1 (6 bases). The germline V and J ends were trimmed by 3 bases and 4 bases, with 16 bases remaining between them. The CDR3 consists of 16 residues. Germline-derived CDR1 and CDR2 are LNHDA and SQIVND (reference sequence). In DNA form, the CDR3 reads TGTGCCAGTAGTATCCCCGAAGGACAGACATACAATGAGCAGTTCTTC. It codes for CASSIPEGQTYNEQFF.

The chain employs TRBV7-9 and TRBJ2-1; 13 nucleotides line up with TRBD2. CDR1 and CDR2 from the germline V gene are SEHNR and FQNEAQ (reference sequence). The CDR3 is made up of 18 amino acids. V lost 4 bases and J lost 1; bases outside the gene matches: 7. CDR3 in amino acids: CASSSTTSGRVSYNEQFF. The CDR3 coding sequence is TGTGCCAGCAGCTCAACCACTAGCGGGAGGGTTTCCTACAATGAGCAGTTCTTC.

This sequence joins TRBV18 and TRBJ1-1, with a weak D call TRBD1 (6 bases). V lost 6 bases and J 2 bases, leaving 10 bases between the germline ends. The CDR3 loop spans 13 amino acids. Germline-derived CDR1 and CDR2 are KGHSH and LQKENI. The DNA for the CDR3 is TGTGCCAGCTCCCCCAGGGGCAACACTGAAGCTTTCTTT. This sequence encodes CASSPRGNTEAFF.

The chain combines TRBV7-2 with TRBJ2-1; D is perhaps TRBD1 (5 bases). Germline V CDR1 and CDR2: SGHTA, FQGNSA. The CDR3 runs 13 residues. V lost 0 bases to trimming and J lost 10 bases, with 10 bases between them. As DNA, the CDR3 is TGTGCCAGCAGCTTAGCGCCTAGGACAGAGCAGTTCTTC. Encoded protein: CASSLAPRTEQFF.

V and J are TRBV4-2 and TRBJ1-2, with 7 bases identical to TRBD1. CDR3 length: 16 amino acids. Unmatched junction bases numbered 8, after V lost 1 base and J lost 3 bases. Germline assignment: CDR1 LGHNA and CDR2 YNFKEQ. CDR3 DNA: TGTGCCAGCAGCCAAGTAGGCACAGGGGCGGACTATGGCTACACCTTC. It codes for CASSQVGTGADYGYTF.

The chain has TRBV19 and TRBJ1-2, with D perhaps matching TRBD1 (6 bases). Looked up from germline, CDR1 is LNHDA and CDR2 is SQIVND (reference sequence). V lost 6 bases and J 3 bases, leaving 14 bases between the germline ends. This CDR3 has 14 residues. The CDR3 DNA sequence: TGTGCCAGTAGCTACGGGGGGGCAGACTATGGCTACACCTTC. This gives the protein CASSYGGADYGYTF. The full variable domain, rest sourced from reference TRBV19 and TRBJ1-2, is DGGITQSPKYLFRKEGQNVTLSCEQNLNHDAMYWYRQDPGQGLRLIYYSQIVNDFQKGDIAEGYSVSREKKESFPLTVTSAQKNPTAFYLCASSYGGADYGYTFGSGTRLTVV.

The gene calls are TRBV3-1 (or the pseudogene TRBV3-2) and TRBJ1-1, with TRBD1 matching over 7 bases. Trimming at V came to 5 bases and at J to 1 base, leaving 7 bases not matched to a gene. Germline V gene lookup returns CDR1 LGHDT and CDR2 YNNKEL (reference sequence). This CDR3 is 15 amino acids long. The CDR3 reads CASSSSGTANTEAFF. CDR3 nucleotides: TGTGCCAGCAGCAGTTCCGGGACAGCGAACACTGAAGCTTTCTTT.

This rearrangement joins TRBV21-1 to TRBJ2-2; TRBD2, the table's D call, was not compared with the DNA. TRBV21-1 is designated a pseudogene. CDR3 length equals 20 residues. The DNA of the CDR3 is TGTGCCAGCAGCAAAGAAAAGAAAGGCAGTCATGAGGGAAACACCGGGGAGCTGTTTTTT. Encoded protein: CASSKEKKGSHEGNTGELFF.

The chain joins TRBV7-9 to TRBJ1-4, with TRBD1 identical over 8 bases. Germline CDR1 SEHNR, CDR2 FQNEAQ (reference sequence). The ends lost 4 bases at V and 5 bases at J; junction bases unmatched: 6. This CDR3 spans 15 amino acids. The CDR3 region is CASSSPGQENEKLFF. In nucleotides, the CDR3 is TGTGCCAGCAGCTCTCCGGGACAGGAAAATGAAAAACTGTTTTTT.

J is TRBJ2-7 and V is TRBV9, with 8 bases matching TRBD1. The CDR3 has 15 amino acids. Germline CDR1 SGDLS, CDR2 YYNGEE. Unmatched junction bases numbered 3, after V lost 0 bases and J lost 1 base. The CDR3 nucleotides are TGTGCCAGCAGCGTAGGCTGGGACAGGTCCTACGAGCAGTACTTC. Translating it yields CASSVGWDRSYEQYF.

The chain uses TRBV9 and TRBJ1-2; TRBD1 matches 7 bases. V lost 7 bases, J lost 2 bases, and 14 bases stayed unmatched. CDR3 length: 16 amino acids. Germline V gene lookup returns CDR1 SGDLS and CDR2 YYNGEE. Here the CDR3 reads CASRPQAGGKNYGYTF. CDR3 DNA sequence: TGTGCCAGCCGACCCCAGGCAGGGGGAAAAAACTATGGCTACACCTTC. Combining the CDR3 with reference TRBV9 and TRBJ1-2 gives the whole variable domain DSGVTQTPKHLITATGQRVTLRCSPRSGDLSVYWYQQSLDQGLQFLIQYYNGEERAKGNILERFSAQQFPDLHSELNLSSLELGDSALYFCASRPQAGGKNYGYTFGSGTRLTVV.